The 27 T cell receptor beta chains below all came from one sample that was sequenced in a study of blood T cell repertoires in COVID-19. Measured with immunoSEQ multiplex PCR; TCRdb has only the in-frame clones, and not every one. The top ten clones hold 8.5% to 12% of a sample with 350,000 or so clones, around 87% of them seen once. What was sequenced was peripheral blood. The receptor source for this set is a woman under 40 with COVID-19, enrolled during active disease.

CDR3: CASTGAEGGNSPLHF. Written as DNA, the CDR3 is TGTGCCAGCACCGGAGCAGAGGGAGGGAATTCACCCCTCCACTTT. The chain employs TRBV5-4 and TRBJ1-6; D is unclear. Germline CDR1 reads SGHNT; CDR2 reads YYREEE (reference sequence). Trimming pared 6 bases from V and 7 bases from J, leaving 17 bases between. This CDR3 region has 15 residues.

The rearrangement joins TRBV28 to TRBJ1-4; D gene unclear. Germline CDR1 reads MDHEN; CDR2 reads SYDVKM. CDR3 length: 14 residues. Trimming shortened V by 3 bases and J by 4 bases, and 9 bases separated the two germline ends. CDR3 loop: CASSLTLSNEKLFF. Here the CDR3 DNA reads TGTGCCAGCAGTTTGACTCTGAGTAATGAAAAACTGTTTTTT.

The CDR3: CASSFGLAGGGDTQYF. Here the CDR3 DNA reads TGTGCCAGCAGCTTCGGACTAGCGGGAGGAGGAGATACGCAGTATTTT. The chain joins TRBV11-3 to TRBJ2-3; 14 bases align to TRBD2. The germline gives CDR1 SGHNT, CDR2 YENEEA. CDR3 length: 16 residues. The trim removed 3 bases at V and 5 bases at J, leaving 4 bases unmatched.

The rearrangement uses TRBV18 and TRBJ1-4; 7 bases match TRBD1. The CDR3 loop spans 14 amino acids. Trimming cost V 1 base and J 12 bases; bases outside gene matches: 8. CDR1 and CDR2 from the germline V gene are KGHSH and LQKENI. In nucleotides, the CDR3 is TGTGCCAGCTCACCACAGGGGGCGGATGACCAACTGTTTTTT. Its protein is CASSPQGADDQLFF.

V is TRBV10-3 and J is TRBJ1-2, with 12 bases aligning to TRBD1. This CDR3 is 15 amino acids long. The ends lost 5 bases at V and 4 bases at J; junction bases unmatched: 5. Germline lookup yields CDR1 ENHRY and CDR2 SYGVKD. CDR3 protein: CAISLGQGAGYGYTF. The CDR3 bases are TGTGCCATCAGTCTGGGACAGGGGGCTGGCTATGGCTACACCTTC.

The V and J genes are TRBV12-5 and TRBJ2-5; D remains unclear. Germline-derived CDR1 and CDR2 are LGHNT and FRNRAP. Trimming cost V 11 bases and J 5 bases, with 9 bases left between them. This CDR3 contains 10 residues. CDR3 nucleotides: TGTGCTGGCCCCCGTGAGACCCAGTACTTC. Residues: CAGPRETQYF.

The rearrangement joins TRBV7-3 to TRBJ2-1; 14 bases agree with TRBD2. With 5 bases clipped from V and 10 bases from J, the junction kept 10 bases outside the gene matches. CDR3 length equals 16 residues. In germline, CDR1 is SGHTA, CDR2 FQGTGA. The DNA of the CDR3 is TGTGCCAGCAGCCCCTCGACCGGACTAGCGGGAGGAGAGCAGTTCTTC. It translates to CASSPSTGLAGGEQFF.

J is TRBJ2-1 and V is TRBV24-1; TRBD2 matches 10 bases. Per the germline V gene, CDR1 is KGHDR and CDR2 is SFDVKD. The CDR3 has 16 residues. Unmatched junction bases numbered 16, after V lost 9 bases and J lost 9 bases. CDR3 residues: CATSDISGRAVGEQFF. CDR3 nucleotide sequence: TGTGCCACCTCCGACATCAGCGGGAGGGCCGTTGGTGAGCAGTTCTTC.

This rearrangement joins TRBV11-2 to TRBJ2-7, with 14 bases lining up with TRBD2. The CDR3 extends over 16 amino acids. J was trimmed by 5 bases and V by 5 bases; bases with no gene match: 8. The germline gives CDR1 SGHAT, CDR2 FQNNGV. Written as DNA, the CDR3 is TGTGCCAGCAGCGCCGGGACTAGCGGGAGAAGGCACGAGCAGTACTTC. Translation: CASSAGTSGRRHEQYF.

V gene TRBV4-3 combines with J gene TRBJ1-3; D not resolved. Trimming cost V 1 base and J 2 bases, with 12 bases left between them. The CDR3 has 16 residues. Germline V CDR1 and CDR2: LGHNA, YSLEER. The DNA for the CDR3 is TGCGCCAGCAGCCAAGGGGCTCTGTGGGCTGGAAACACCATATATTTT. Its protein product is CASSQGALWAGNTIYF.

The chain couples TRBV7-9 to TRBJ1-3; perhaps TRBD1 as D (5 bases). Germline CDR1 is SEHNR and CDR2 is FQNEAQ (reference sequence). Between the trimmed V and J ends, which lost 3 bases and 0 bases, there was a span of 9 bases. The CDR3 runs 15 residues. The CDR3 is CASSFDSNSGNTIYF. The CDR3 region has the DNA TGTGCCAGCAGCTTCGACAGCAACTCTGGAAACACCATATATTTT.

This clone was seen just once. J is TRBJ2-7 and V is TRBV9, with TRBD2 matching 9 bases. This CDR3 contains 14 residues. Germline CDR1 SGDLS, CDR2 YYNGEE. V gave up 1 base and J gave up 5 bases; unmatched junction bases: 4. The CDR3 region is CASSVIAGVNEQYF. The CDR3 coding sequence is TGTGCCAGCAGCGTAATAGCGGGAGTGAACGAGCAGTACTTC.

The chain carries TRBV24-1 and TRBJ2-5; 11 nucleotides line up with TRBD2. The J segment lost 5 bases and the V segment lost 4 bases, leaving 14 bases of the junction unmatched. This CDR3 has 18 amino acids. CDR1 is KGHDR, CDR2 SFDVKD, per germline. The chain's CDR3 is CATSDSGTSGSRGETQYF. The CDR3 DNA is TGTGCCACCAGTGACTCCGGGACTAGCGGCTCTAGGGGGGAGACCCAGTACTTC.

This chain's CDR3 is CATSRGWGLAGDTQYF. The DNA for the CDR3 is TGTGCCACCAGCAGAGGTTGGGGGCTAGCGGGAGATACGCAGTATTTT. This chain connects TRBV15 to TRBJ2-3; TRBD2 matches at 8 bases. Unmatched junction bases numbered 8, after V lost 1 base and J lost 5 bases. CDR1 is LNHNV, CDR2 YYDKDF, per germline (reference sequence). The CDR3 length is 16 residues.

The chain links TRBV7-9 to TRBJ2-3; 7 bases are shared with TRBD2. The V gene end was trimmed by 3 bases and the J gene end by 6 bases; junction bases not matched to a gene: 3. The CDR3 covers 13 residues. Germline loops: CDR1 SEHNR, CDR2 FQNEAQ (reference sequence). The CDR3, as DNA: TGTGCCAGCAGCTTGGCGGGAGAGGATACGCAGTATTTT. Translated: CASSLAGEDTQYF.

The chain is built from TRBV7-9 and TRBJ2-7, with 10 positions matching TRBD1. The germline V gene has CDR1 SEHNR and CDR2 FQNEAQ (reference sequence). Trimming at V came to 5 bases and at J to 4 bases, leaving 5 bases not matched to a gene. The CDR3 runs to 14 residues. The CDR3 loop is CASSHRDRGYEQYF. DNA for the CDR3: TGTGCCAGCAGCCACCGGGACAGGGGTTACGAGCAGTACTTC.

Here the CDR3 reads CASSVLGQEYNEQFF. The CDR3 DNA reads as TGTGCCAGCAGCGTACTGGGACAGGAGTACAATGAGCAGTTCTTC. The chain has TRBV9 and TRBJ2-1; TRBD1 matches 8 bases. Germline V lookup: CDR1 SGDLS, CDR2 YYNGEE. V was pared by 1 base and J by 4 bases, with 4 bases of the junction left unmatched. The CDR3 contains 15 residues.

This clone came up a few times. The chain couples TRBV30 to TRBJ1-6, with D uncertain. V lost 3 bases, J lost 0 bases, and 9 bases lay in between. Germline V lookup: CDR1 GTSNPN, CDR2 SVGIG (reference sequence). The CDR3 runs 15 residues. The CDR3 DNA reads TGTGCCTGGAGGGACTGGAGCTCCTATAATTCACCCCTCCACTTT. Encoded protein: CAWRDWSSYNSPLHF.

The J gene is TRBJ2-2, the V gene TRBV9, with 14 positions matching TRBD2. V shed 0 bases, J shed 4 bases, and the junction held 11 bases outside the gene matches. The CDR3 is made up of 20 amino acids. The germline V gene encodes CDR1 SGDLS and CDR2 YYNGEE. The CDR3 loop is CASSVEETSGRAGATGELFF. The CDR3 coding sequence is TGTGCCAGCAGCGTAGAGGAGACTAGCGGGAGGGCAGGGGCCACCGGGGAGCTGTTTTTT.

The rearrangement uses TRBV30 and TRBJ2-7; D is possibly TRBD1 (6 bases). Per germline, CDR1 GTSNPN and CDR2 SVGIG (reference sequence). This CDR3 comprises 14 residues. V shed 4 bases and J shed 6 bases, with 19 bases lying between them. In DNA, the CDR3 is TGTGCCTGGATCCCCAGGGGCCCTAGGTTCGAGCAGTACTTC. This encodes CAWIPRGPRFEQYF.

This chain links TRBV4-1 with TRBJ2-3; TRBD2 is a possible D gene (6 bases). This CDR3 region has 15 residues. V was pared by 0 bases and J by 3 bases, with 10 bases between. Germline CDR1 reads MGHRA; CDR2 reads YSYEKL. This CDR3 is CASSQDRRETDTQYF. CDR3 DNA sequence: TGCGCCAGCAGCCAAGATAGACGGGAGACAGATACGCAGTATTTT.

This clone was detected only once. This chain connects TRBV25-1 to TRBJ2-2; 11 nucleotides match TRBD2. The germline gives CDR1 MGHDK, CDR2 SYGVNS. With 5 bases clipped from V and 0 bases from J, the junction kept 8 bases outside the gene matches. The CDR3 runs to 18 residues. This CDR3 reads CASSLRTSGYANTGELFF. DNA for the CDR3: TGTGCCAGCAGTCTCCGGACTAGCGGGTACGCGAACACCGGGGAGCTGTTTTTT.

The chain has TRBV19 and TRBJ1-2, with no clear D. V was trimmed by 8 bases and J by 5 bases, leaving 18 bases between them. Germline V gene sequence: CDR1 LNHDA, CDR2 SQIVND (reference sequence). The CDR3 is 14 residues long. CDR3: CASGPRRVRYGYTF. The CDR3 nucleotides are TGTGCCAGTGGCCCTCGGAGGGTTCGGTATGGCTACACCTTC. The full variable domain, its missing parts supplied by reference TRBV19 and TRBJ1-2, is DGGITQSPKYLFRKEGQNVTLSCEQNLNHDAMYWYRQDPGQGLRLIYYSQIVNDFQKGDIAEGYSVSREKKESFPLTVTSAQKNPTAFYLCASGPRRVRYGYTFGSGTRLTVV.

In this sample, this clone turned up a few times. CDR3 protein: CASSLASAATGELFF. Here the CDR3 DNA reads TGTGCCAGCAGCTTAGCGTCGGCGGCCACCGGGGAGCTGTTTTTT. V and J are TRBV7-6 and TRBJ2-2; D unresolved. Trimming cost V 0 bases and J 4 bases, with 9 bases left between them. Germline CDR1 SGHVS, CDR2 FNYEAQ. The CDR3 loop spans 15 amino acids.

In its sample, this clone was seen once. The rearrangement joins TRBV30 to TRBJ1-5; 7 bases fit TRBD1. Germline CDR1 GTSNPN, CDR2 SVGIG (reference sequence). This CDR3 is built from 13 residues. V trimming: 3 bases; J trimming: 5 bases; junction bases outside the gene matches: 4. CDR3: CAWSSGQDQPQHF. Written as DNA, the CDR3 is TGTGCCTGGAGCAGTGGACAGGATCAGCCCCAGCATTTT.

This sequence joins TRBV18 and TRBJ2-2, with a tentative D call TRBD2 (5 bases). The CDR3 loop spans 14 amino acids. Trimming left V 0 bases short and J 7 bases short, with 9 bases between. Looked up from germline, CDR1 is KGHSH and CDR2 is LQKENI. The CDR3 spells CASSPPRESGELFF. The DNA of the CDR3 is TGTGCCAGCTCACCACCGAGGGAGAGCGGGGAGCTGTTTTTT.

The rearrangement links TRBV4-2 to TRBJ2-5; TRBD2 matches 8 bases. From germline, CDR1 is LGHNA and CDR2 YNFKEQ. CDR3 length: 15 amino acids. Trimming cost V 1 base and J 5 bases; bases outside gene matches: 6. The DNA of the CDR3 is TGTGCCAGCAGCCAAGCCGGCCTAGCGGGTGAGACCCAGTACTTC. Protein: CASSQAGLAGETQYF.